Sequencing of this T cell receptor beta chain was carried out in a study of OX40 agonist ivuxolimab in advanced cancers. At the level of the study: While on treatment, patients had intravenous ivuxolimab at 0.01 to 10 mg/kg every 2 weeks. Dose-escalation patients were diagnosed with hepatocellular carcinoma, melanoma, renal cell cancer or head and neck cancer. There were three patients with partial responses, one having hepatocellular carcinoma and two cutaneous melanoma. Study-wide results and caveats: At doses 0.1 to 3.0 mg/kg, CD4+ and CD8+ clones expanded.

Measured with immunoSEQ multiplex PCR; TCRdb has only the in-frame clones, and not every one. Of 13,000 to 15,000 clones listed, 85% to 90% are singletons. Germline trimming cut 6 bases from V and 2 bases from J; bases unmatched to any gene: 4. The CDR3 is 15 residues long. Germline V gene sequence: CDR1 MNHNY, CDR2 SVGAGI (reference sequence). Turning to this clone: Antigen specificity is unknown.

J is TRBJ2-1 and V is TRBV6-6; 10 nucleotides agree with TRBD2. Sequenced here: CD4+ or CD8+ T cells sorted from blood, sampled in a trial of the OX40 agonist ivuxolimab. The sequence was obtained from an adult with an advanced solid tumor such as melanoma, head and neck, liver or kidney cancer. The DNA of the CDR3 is TGTGCCAGCAGCCTCCTAGCGGGGGCCTACAATGAGCAGTTCTTC. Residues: CASSLLAGAYNEQFF.